This T cell receptor (beta chain) was recorded in a study of T-cell reconstitution after alpha-beta-depleted transplantation in children. Only a few counts were recorded for this clonotype. TCRbeta library construction was performed incorporating unique molecular identifiers. TCRdb reanalysed the PCR reads using MiXCR and keeps one entry per CDR3 protein. This table holds hundreds of thousands of distinct CDR3 sequences, under 15% found once. With 0 bases removed from V and 4 bases from J, the gap between germline ends came to 12 bases. The length of the CDR3 is 15 residues. Germline V gene sequence: CDR1 DFQATT, CDR2 SNEGSKA (reference sequence).

This TCR derives from a human donor who donated a stem cell graft to a child with combined immunodeficiency. This specimen was PBMCs from the stem cell graft donor, taken from the stem cell graft. The J gene is TRBJ2-2, the V gene TRBV20-1; D tentatively fits TRBD1 or TRBD2 (5 bases each). CDR3 region: CSAREGVRGTGELFF. The CDR3 DNA follows: TGCAGTGCTAGAGAAGGGGTTCGGGGCACCGGGGAGCTGTTTTTT.